The entry below describes one TCR beta chain. This specimen belongs to a study of cytomegalovirus exposure and HLA in healthy donors. The CDR3 consists of 19 residues. Germline-derived CDR1 and CDR2 are GTSNPN and SVGIG (reference sequence). 60 Vbeta and 13 Jbeta primers were used in PCR. As handled by the study authors: Roughly 11 million of the about 80 million unique TCR beta chains counted in a later analysis were shared. Clones were sequenced by immunoSEQ multiplex PCR, and TCRdb holds only the in-frame ones, with some missing. V and J calls and clone size are copied from that table; D and trimming were computed from the DNA. In total, the table holds around 120,000 clones.

This receptor was obtained from a man aged 45-65 years in good health and CMV-seronegative. This rearrangement joins TRBV30 to TRBJ2-5; 11 nucleotides agree with TRBD2. The tail of the sequence fits TRBJ2-7 better, so the J call may be wrong. Material for sequencing was PBMCs. CDR3 coding DNA: TGTGCCTGGAGTCCCGCTTGGGGAACTAGCGGGAGTCTAACCTACGAGCAGTACTTC. Amino acids: CAWSPAWGTSGSLTYEQYF.